These 13 T cell receptor beta chains were sequenced from one sample in a study of low-dose radiotherapy and immunotherapy resistance in tumors. First-strand cDNA relied on TRAV- and TRBV-specific primers spanning alpha and beta chains. Amplification of TCRs used a constant-region primer and V-primer adapter for 20 PCR cycles. TCRdb re-analysed the reads in MiXCR, keeping a single row per CDR3 protein. The sample consists of around 80,000 distinct CDR3 sequences, approximately 20% of them appearing once. The time point was: before trial treatment. The sequences come from PBMCs, collected before treatment. The origin of the receptors is a male donor with prostate cancer.

This clonotype was seen at least ten times. This rearrangement joins TRBV7-2 to TRBJ2-7; 14 nucleotides match TRBD2. Unmatched junction bases numbered 10, after V lost 3 bases and J lost 3 bases. CDR3 length equals 18 residues. Germline CDR1 is SGHTA and CDR2 is FQGNSA. The CDR3 DNA is TGTGCCAGCAGCTTTGGGACTAGCGGGAGAAGATTAGGCTACGAGCAGTACTTC. It encodes CASSFGTSGRRLGYEQYF.

This clonotype was observed many times. The chain recombines TRBV5-1 with TRBJ2-1; D might be TRBD2 (5 bases). The V gene lost 0 bases and the J gene lost 5 bases, with 9 bases spanning the gap. The CDR3 loop spans 14 amino acids. Germline loops: CDR1 SGHRS, CDR2 YFSETQ. Here the CDR3 reads CASSLADYNNEQFF. In DNA, the CDR3 is TGCGCCAGCAGCTTGGCCGACTACAACAATGAGCAGTTCTTC.

This clonotype was seen ten or more times. The chain has TRBV4-3 and TRBJ1-2; TRBD1 aligns across 9 bases. The CDR3 is made up of 14 amino acids. CDR1 and CDR2 from the germline V gene are LGHNA and YSLEER. With V trimmed by 1 base and J by 8 bases, 5 bases remained unmatched. CDR3 protein: CASSQGTGEVGYTF. As DNA, the CDR3 is TGCGCCAGCAGCCAAGGGACAGGGGAGGTGGGCTACACCTTC.

This clonotype was seen ten or more times. The chain recombines TRBV12-3 or TRBV12-4 with TRBJ2-2, with D possibly TRBD1 on 5 matching bases. The length of the CDR3 is 16 residues. Trimming left V 6 bases short and J 4 bases short, with 18 bases between. The chain's CDR3 is CASRTGLLQATGELFF. DNA for the CDR3: TGTGCCAGCAGAACAGGTCTTCTCCAGGCCACCGGGGAGCTGTTTTTT.

This clonotype was recorded at least ten times. The chain carries TRBV7-8 and TRBJ2-7; D unresolved. Trimming pared 0 bases from V and 4 bases from J, leaving 10 bases between. Germline CDR1 reads SGHVS; CDR2 reads FQNEAQ. The CDR3 has 14 amino acids. DNA for the CDR3: TGTGCCAGCAGCTTAGCGAGTCAAGGGTACGAGCAGTACTTC. Translated: CASSLASQGYEQYF.

About this clonotype itself: Because the CDR3's place on the DNA is in doubt, the DNA is left out and the CDR3 is given as listed by TCRdb. The chain recombines TRBV29-1 with TRBJ2-2; the table's D call TRBD2 went unverified against the DNA. The CDR3 extends over 16 residues, inclusive of both ends. CDR1 is SQVTM and CDR2 is ANQGSEA in the germline V gene. The CDR3 loop is CSVGGGGPGTGELFFF.

In its sample, this clonotype was seen many times. The chain links TRBV20-1 to TRBJ2-7; a possible D gene is TRBD1 (6 bases). This CDR3 is built from 15 residues. Germline values: CDR1 DFQATT, CDR2 SNEGSKA (reference sequence). Between the trimmed V and J ends, which lost 4 bases and 0 bases, there was a span of 16 bases. CDR3 amino acids: CSATGLGQSSYEQYF. In DNA form, the CDR3 reads TGCAGTGCTACTGGCCTTGGACAGAGCTCCTACGAGCAGTACTTC.

This clonotype was counted many times. This rearrangement joins TRBV29-1 to TRBJ1-1; 9 bases map to TRBD1. Per germline, CDR1 SQVTM and CDR2 ANQGSEA. The CDR3 length is 14 residues. V dropped 5 bases and J dropped 1; count of bases not matched to a gene: 5. The CDR3: CSVTRTGANTEAFF. The CDR3 DNA is TGCAGCGTTACCAGGACAGGGGCGAACACTGAAGCTTTCTTT.

This clonotype was recorded at least ten times. The V call is TRBV7-2, the J call TRBJ1-2, with 8 bases fitting TRBD1. The CDR3 has 15 residues. Germline trimming cut 3 bases from V and 8 bases from J; bases unmatched to any gene: 11. Looked up from germline, CDR1 is SGHTA and CDR2 is FQGNSA. In DNA form, the CDR3 reads TGTGCCAGCAGCTTGGGGCTAGGGACAGGCGGGGGCTACACCTTC. Amino acids: CASSLGLGTGGGYTF.

This clonotype has ten or more counts. This chain links TRBV29-1 with TRBJ2-7, with 14 bases lining up with TRBD2. From germline, CDR1 is SQVTM and CDR2 ANQGSEA. The junction had 8 bases not matched to a gene; V was cut back by 7 bases and J by 3 bases. The CDR3 loop spans 15 amino acids. The CDR3 DNA sequence: TGCAGCGACGGGACTAGCGGGAGTATGTACTACGAGCAGTACTTC. It specifies CSDGTSGSMYYEQYF.

Many counts were recorded for this clonotype. V is TRBV29-1 and J is TRBJ1-1; 7 bases map to TRBD1. Germline trimming cut 6 bases from V and 2 bases from J; bases unmatched to any gene: 3. The CDR3 is 12 amino acids. CDR1 is SQVTM and CDR2 is ANQGSEA in the germline V gene. The DNA of the CDR3 is TGCAGCGTCCGACAGGGCAACACTGAAGCTTTCTTT. Translating it yields CSVRQGNTEAFF.

Worth noting for this clonotype: A read error is the likely source, as a far larger clone sits one nucleotide away. The chain recombines TRBV2 with TRBJ2-1; TRBD2 agrees at 7 bases. V trimming: 7 bases; J trimming: 10 bases; junction bases outside the gene matches: 13. The CDR3 extends over 14 amino acids. Germline V gives CDR1 SNHLY, CDR2 FYNNEI. The CDR3 DNA follows: TGTGCCAGCAAACCTACTAGCGCGTCCTACGAGCAGTTCTTC. Amino acid sequence: CASKPTSASYEQFF.

The chain uses TRBV5-3 and TRBJ2-1, with D hard to call. TRBV5-3 is treated as an ORF (open reading frame) with a function not yet certain. Trimming removed 3 bases from V and 8 bases from J, with 15 bases in between. CDR3 length: 14 residues. This chain's CDR3 is CARSSPAPRDEQFF. The CDR3 DNA follows: TGTGCCAGAAGCTCCCCAGCACCGAGAGATGAGCAGTTCTTC.